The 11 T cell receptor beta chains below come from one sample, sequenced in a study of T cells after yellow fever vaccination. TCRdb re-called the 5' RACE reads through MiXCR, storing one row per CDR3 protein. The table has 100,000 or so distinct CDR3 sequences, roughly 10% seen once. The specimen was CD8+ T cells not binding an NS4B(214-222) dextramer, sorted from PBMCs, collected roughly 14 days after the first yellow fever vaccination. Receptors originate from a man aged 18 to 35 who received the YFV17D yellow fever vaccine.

The CDR3 sequence is CASSLGGGARNEQFF. The CDR3, as DNA: TGTGCCAGCAGTTTGGGCGGGGGGGCAAGGAATGAGCAGTTCTTC. This chain uses TRBV27 with TRBJ2-1; 9 positions agree with TRBD2. J was trimmed by 7 bases and V by 3 bases; bases with no gene match: 7. Germline CDR1 MNHEY, CDR2 SMNVEV (reference sequence). The CDR3 length is 15 residues.

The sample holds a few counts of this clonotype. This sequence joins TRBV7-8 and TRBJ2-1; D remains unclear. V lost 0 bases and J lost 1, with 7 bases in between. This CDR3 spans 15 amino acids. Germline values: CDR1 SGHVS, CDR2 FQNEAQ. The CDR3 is CASSLALGSYNEQFF. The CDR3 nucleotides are TGTGCCAGCAGCTTAGCTCTAGGGTCCTACAATGAGCAGTTCTTC.

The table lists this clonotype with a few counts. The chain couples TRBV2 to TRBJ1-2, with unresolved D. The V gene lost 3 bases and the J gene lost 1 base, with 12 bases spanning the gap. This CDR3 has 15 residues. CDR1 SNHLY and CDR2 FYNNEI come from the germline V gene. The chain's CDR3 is CASSELSGDNYGYTF. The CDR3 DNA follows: TGTGCCAGCAGTGAGTTGTCAGGCGATAACTATGGCTACACCTTC.

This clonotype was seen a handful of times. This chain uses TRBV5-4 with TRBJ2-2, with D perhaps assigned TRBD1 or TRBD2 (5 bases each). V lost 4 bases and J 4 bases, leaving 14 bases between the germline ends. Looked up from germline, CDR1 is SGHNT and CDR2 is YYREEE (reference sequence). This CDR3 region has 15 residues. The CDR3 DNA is TGTGCCAGCAGCGGCCCCTCCGGGGCCACCGGGGAGCTGTTTTTT. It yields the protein CASSGPSGATGELFF.

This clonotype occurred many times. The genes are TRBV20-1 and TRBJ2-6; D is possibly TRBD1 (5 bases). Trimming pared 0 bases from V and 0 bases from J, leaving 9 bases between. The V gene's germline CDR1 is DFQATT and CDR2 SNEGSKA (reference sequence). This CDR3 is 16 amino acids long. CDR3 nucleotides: TGCAGTGCTAGAGACGCAGGGTTCTCTGGGGCCAACGTCCTGACTTTC. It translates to CSARDAGFSGANVLTF.

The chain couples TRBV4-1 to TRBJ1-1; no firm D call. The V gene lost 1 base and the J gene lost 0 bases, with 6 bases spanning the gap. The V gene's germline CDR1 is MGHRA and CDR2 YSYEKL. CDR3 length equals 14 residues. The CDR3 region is CASSQGGMNTEAFF. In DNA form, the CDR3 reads TGCGCCAGCAGCCAAGGAGGGATGAACACTGAAGCTTTCTTT.

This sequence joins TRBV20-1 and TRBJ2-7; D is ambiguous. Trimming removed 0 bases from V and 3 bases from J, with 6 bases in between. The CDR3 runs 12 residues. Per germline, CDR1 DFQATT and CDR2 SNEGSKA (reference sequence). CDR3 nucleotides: TGCAGTGCTAGAGAGGGCAGCTACGAGCAGTACTTC. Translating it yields CSAREGSYEQYF.

The CDR3 region has the DNA TGTGCCAGCAGTTCCGGGATTCAAGAGACCCAGTACTTC. Its protein product is CASSSGIQETQYF. This rearrangement joins TRBV28 to TRBJ2-5; weak D call: TRBD2 (5 bases). Trimming took 4 bases from V and 2 from J, leaving 8 bases between them. CDR3 size: 13 residues. Germline lookup yields CDR1 MDHEN and CDR2 SYDVKM.

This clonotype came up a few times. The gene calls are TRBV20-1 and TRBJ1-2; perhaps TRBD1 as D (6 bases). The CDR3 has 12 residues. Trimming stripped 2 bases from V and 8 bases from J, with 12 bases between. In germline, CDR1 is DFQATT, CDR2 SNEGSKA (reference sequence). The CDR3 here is CSARRQGQGYTF. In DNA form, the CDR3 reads TGCAGTGCTAGACGTCAGGGGCAAGGCTACACCTTC.

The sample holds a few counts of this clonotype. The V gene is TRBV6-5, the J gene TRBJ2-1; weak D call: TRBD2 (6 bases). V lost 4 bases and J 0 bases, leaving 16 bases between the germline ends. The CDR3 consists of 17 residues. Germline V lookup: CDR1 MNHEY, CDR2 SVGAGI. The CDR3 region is CASSSPELANSYNEQFF. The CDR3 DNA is TGTGCCAGCAGTTCTCCAGAACTAGCCAACTCCTACAATGAGCAGTTCTTC.

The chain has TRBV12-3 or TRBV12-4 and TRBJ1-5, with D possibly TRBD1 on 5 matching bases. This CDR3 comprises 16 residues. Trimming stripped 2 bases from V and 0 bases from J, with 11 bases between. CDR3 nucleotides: TGTGCCAGCAGTTTAAATAAAGGGGATAGCAATCAGCCCCAGCATTTT. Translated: CASSLNKGDSNQPQHF.